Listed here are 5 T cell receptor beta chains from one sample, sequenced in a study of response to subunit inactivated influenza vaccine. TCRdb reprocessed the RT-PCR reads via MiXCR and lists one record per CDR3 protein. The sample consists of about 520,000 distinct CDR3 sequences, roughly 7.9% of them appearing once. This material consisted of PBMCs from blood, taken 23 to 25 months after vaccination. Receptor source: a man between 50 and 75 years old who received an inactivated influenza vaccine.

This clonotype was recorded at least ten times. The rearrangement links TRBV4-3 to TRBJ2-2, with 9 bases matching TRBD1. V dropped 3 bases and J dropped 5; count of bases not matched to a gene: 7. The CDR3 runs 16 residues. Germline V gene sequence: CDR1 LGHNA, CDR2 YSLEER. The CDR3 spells CASSQTGQGRTGELFF. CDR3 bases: TGCGCCAGCAGCCAGACCGGACAGGGGAGGACCGGGGAGCTGTTTTTT.

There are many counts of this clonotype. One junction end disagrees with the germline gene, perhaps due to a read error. CDR3 sequence (DNA): TGTGCCAGCAGCCCGGGGACAGGACGGAATCAGCCCCAGCATTTT. The encoded protein is CASSPGTGRNQPQHF. This sequence joins TRBV5-1 and TRBJ1-5; 8 nucleotides line up with TRBD1. Germline CDR1 SGHRS, CDR2 YFSETQ. CDR3 size: 15 residues. Full variable domain (outside the CDR3, taken from reference TRBV5-1 and TRBJ1-5): KAGVTQTPRYLIKTRGQQVTLSCSPISGHRSVSWYQQTPGQGLQFLFEYFSETQRNKGNFPGRFSGRQFSNSRSEMNVSTLELGDSALYLCASSPGTGRNQPQHFGDGTRLSIL.

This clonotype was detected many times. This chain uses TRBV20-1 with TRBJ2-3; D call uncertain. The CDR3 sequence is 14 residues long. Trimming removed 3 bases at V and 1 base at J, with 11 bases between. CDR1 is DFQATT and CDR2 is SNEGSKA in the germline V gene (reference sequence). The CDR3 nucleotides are TGCAGTGCTAGTGGCCGGTTGGGCACAGATACGCAGTATTTT. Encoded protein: CSASGRLGTDTQYF.

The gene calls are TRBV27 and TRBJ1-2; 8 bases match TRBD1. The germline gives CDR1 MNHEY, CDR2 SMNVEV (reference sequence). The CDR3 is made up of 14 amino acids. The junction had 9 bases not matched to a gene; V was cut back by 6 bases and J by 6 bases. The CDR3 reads CASRITGGGNGYTF. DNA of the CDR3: TGTGCCAGCAGAATTACAGGGGGGGGGAATGGCTACACCTTC.

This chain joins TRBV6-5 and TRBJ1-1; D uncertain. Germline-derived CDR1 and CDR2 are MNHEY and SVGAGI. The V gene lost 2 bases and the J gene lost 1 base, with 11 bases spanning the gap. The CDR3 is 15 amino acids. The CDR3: CASSYGIATNTEAFF. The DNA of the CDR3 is TGTGCCAGCAGTTACGGAATAGCGACGAACACTGAAGCTTTCTTT.